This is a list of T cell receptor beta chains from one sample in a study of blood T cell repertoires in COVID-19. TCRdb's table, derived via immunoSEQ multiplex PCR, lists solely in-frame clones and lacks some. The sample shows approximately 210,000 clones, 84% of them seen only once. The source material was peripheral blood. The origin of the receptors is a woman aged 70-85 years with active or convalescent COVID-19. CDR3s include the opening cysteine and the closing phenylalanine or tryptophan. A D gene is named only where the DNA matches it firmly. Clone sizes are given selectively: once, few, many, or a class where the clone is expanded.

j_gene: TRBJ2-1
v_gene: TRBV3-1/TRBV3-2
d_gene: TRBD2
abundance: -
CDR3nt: TGTGCCAGCAGCCCATGGACTAGCGGGAGGGCCAATGAGCAGTTCTTC
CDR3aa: CASSPWTSGRANEQFF

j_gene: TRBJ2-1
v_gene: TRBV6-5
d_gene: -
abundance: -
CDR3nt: TGTGCCAGCAGTTACGGTAGCCCCCCTGAGCAGTTCTTC
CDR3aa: CASSYGSPPEQFF

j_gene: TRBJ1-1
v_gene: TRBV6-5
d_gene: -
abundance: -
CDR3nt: TGTGCCAGCAGGCGGGGACTGTACACTGAAGCTTTCTTT
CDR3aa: CASRRGLYTEAFF

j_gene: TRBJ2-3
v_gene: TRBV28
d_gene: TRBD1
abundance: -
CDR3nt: TGTGCCAGCAGTCAAACTGGGGTGCCAGGGGGAGATACGCAGTATTTT
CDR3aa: CASSQTGVPGGDTQYF

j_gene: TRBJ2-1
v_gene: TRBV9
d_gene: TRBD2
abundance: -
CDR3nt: TGTGCCAGCAGCGCCCGACTAGCGGGGTACAATGAGCAGTTCTTC
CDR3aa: CASSARLAGYNEQFF

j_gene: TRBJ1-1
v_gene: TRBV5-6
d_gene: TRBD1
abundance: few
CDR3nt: TGTGCCAGCAGCACGGGACAGGGCTTGGGAGAGAACACTGAAGCTTTCTTT
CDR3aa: CASSTGQGLGENTEAFF

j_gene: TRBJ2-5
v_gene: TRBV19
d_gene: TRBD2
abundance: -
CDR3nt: TGTGCCAGTTCGGGAGGCGGAGAGACCCAGTACTTC
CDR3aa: CASSGGGETQYF

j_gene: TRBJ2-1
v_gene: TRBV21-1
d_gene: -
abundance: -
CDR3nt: TGTGCCAGCAGCAAAGGGGGGACTAGCGGGAACAATGAGCAGTTCTTC
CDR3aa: CASSKGGTSGNNEQFF

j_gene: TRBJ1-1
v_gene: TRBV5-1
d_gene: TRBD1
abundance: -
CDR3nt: TGCGCCAGCAGCTTAGGACAGGGGTCGAGGGTGAACACTGAAGCTTTCTTT
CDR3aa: CASSLGQGSRVNTEAFF

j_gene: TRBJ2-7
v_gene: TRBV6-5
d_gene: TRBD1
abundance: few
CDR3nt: TGTGCCGTCAAGACAGGGGGCCCCTACGAGCAGTACTTC
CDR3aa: CAVKTGGPYEQYF

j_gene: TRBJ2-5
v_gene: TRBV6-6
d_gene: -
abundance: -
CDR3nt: TGTGCCAGCAGTTACGCCTCCTTGTCGCAGGAGACCCAGTACTTC
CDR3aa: CASSYASLSQETQYF

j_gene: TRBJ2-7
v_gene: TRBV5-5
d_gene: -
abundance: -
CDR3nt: TGTGCCAGCAGCTTGGCCCCCGGACAGTTTGGTACCTACGAGCAGTACTTC
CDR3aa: CASSLAPGQFGTYEQYF

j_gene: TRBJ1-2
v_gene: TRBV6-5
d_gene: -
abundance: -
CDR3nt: TGTGCCAGCGCCCGGGGAAGGCCTCTCGGCTATGGCTACACCTTC
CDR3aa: CASARGRPLGYGYTF

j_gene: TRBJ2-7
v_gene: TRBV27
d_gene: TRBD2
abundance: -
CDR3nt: TGTGCCAGCAGTTTTACTGGTACAGCGGGAGGGGAGCAGTACTTC
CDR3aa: CASSFTGTAGGEQYF

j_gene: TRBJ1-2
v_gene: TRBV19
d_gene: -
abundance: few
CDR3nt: TGTGCCAGTAGTACAGGCCGGAACTATGGCTACACCTTC
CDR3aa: CASSTGRNYGYTF

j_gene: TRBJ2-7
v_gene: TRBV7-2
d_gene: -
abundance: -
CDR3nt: TGTGCCAGCAACATGGGGGACTCAAGCTACGAGCAGTACTTC
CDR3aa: CASNMGDSSYEQYF

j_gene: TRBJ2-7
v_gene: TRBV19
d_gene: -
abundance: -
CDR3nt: TGTGCCAGTAGTATACTCCGGGACAATCTTTACGAGCAGTACTTC
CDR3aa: CASSILRDNLYEQYF

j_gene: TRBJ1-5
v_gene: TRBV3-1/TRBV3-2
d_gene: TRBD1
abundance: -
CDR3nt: TGTGCCAGCAGCCCAAACCAGGGGGGTGTAGGCAATCAGCCCCAGCATTTT
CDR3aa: CASSPNQGGVGNQPQHF

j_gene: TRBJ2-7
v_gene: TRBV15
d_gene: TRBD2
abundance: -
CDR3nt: TGTGCCACCAGCAGAGAGCTAGCGGGAGCCCGCTCCTACGAGCAGTACTTC
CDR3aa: CATSRELAGARSYEQYF

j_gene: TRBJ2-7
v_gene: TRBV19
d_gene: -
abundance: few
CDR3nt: TGTGCCCCCAGGGGACGGGCACGACGGTACTTC
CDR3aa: CAPRGRARRYF

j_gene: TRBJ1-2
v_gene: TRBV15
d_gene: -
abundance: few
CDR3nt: TGTGCCACCAGCAGAGCCGCTAACTATGGCTACACCTTC
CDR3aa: CATSRAANYGYTF

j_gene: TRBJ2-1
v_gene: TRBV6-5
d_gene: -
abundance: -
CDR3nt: TGTGCCAGCAGCCGGGACTCCTCTAGGCATGAGCAGTTCTTC
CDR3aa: CASSRDSSRHEQFF

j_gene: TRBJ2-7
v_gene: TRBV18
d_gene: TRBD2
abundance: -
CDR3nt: TGTGCCAGCTCACCACGTGCTACTAGCGATGGGGAGCAGTACTTC
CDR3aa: CASSPRATSDGEQYF

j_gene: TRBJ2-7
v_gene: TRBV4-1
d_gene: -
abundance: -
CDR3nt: TGCGCCAGCAGCCAAGATGGGACTCGGATATACGAGCAGTACTTC
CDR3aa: CASSQDGTRIYEQYF

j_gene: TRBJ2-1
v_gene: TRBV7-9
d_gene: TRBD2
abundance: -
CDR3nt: TGTGCCAGCAGCTACACACCTAGCGGCAACTCCTACAATGAGCAGTTCTTC
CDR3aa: CASSYTPSGNSYNEQFF

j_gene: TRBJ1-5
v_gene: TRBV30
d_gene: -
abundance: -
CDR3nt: TGTGCCTGGAGTGTTGCTAGGTTAGCAAATCAGCCCCAGCATTTT
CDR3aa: CAWSVARLANQPQHF

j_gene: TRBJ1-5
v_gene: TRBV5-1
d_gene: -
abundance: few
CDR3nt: TGCGCCAGCAGCCCTCAGGGAAATCAGCCCCAGCATTTT
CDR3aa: CASSPQGNQPQHF

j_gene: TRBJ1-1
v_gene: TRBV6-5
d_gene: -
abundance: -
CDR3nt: TGTGCCAGCAGTTTCAAACAGGGCCCTGGAGCTTTCTTT
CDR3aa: CASSFKQGPGAFF

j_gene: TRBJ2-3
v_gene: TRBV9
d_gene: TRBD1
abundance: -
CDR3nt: TGTGCCAGCAGCGGCCGGGACAGATCTTTT
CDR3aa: CASSGRDRSF

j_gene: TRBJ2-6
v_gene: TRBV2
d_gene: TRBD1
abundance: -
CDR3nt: TGTGCCAGCAGCGGGACAGCTGGGGCCAACGTCCTGACTTTC
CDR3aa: CASSGTAGANVLTF

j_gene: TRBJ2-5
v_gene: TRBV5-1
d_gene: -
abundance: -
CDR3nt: TGCGCCAGCAGCCCTGTTCCAGGGGGGGAGACCCAGTACTTC
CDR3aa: CASSPVPGGETQYF

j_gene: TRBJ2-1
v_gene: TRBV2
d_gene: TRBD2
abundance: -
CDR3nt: TGTGCCAGCAGCCTGTTAGCGGGAGGTTACAATGAGCAGTTCTTC
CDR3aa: CASSLLAGGYNEQFF

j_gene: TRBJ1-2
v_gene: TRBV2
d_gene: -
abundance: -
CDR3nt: TGTGCCACCCTAGCAGGGGCCGGGGATGGCTACACCTTC
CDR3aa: CATLAGAGDGYTF

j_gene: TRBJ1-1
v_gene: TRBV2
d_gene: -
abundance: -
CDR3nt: TGTGCCAGCAGTGGCCAGGGTTACACTGAAGCTTTCTTT
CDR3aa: CASSGQGYTEAFF

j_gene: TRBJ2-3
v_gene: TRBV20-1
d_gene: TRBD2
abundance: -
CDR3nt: TGCAGTGCTAGTTTAGCCGGGGGGGGCACAGATACGCAGTATTTT
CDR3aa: CSASLAGGGTDTQYF

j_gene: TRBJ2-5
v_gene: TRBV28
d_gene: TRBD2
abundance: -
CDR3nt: TGTGCCAGCAGCAATGGGCGGGGGTACCAAGAGACCCAGTACTTC
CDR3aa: CASSNGRGYQETQYF

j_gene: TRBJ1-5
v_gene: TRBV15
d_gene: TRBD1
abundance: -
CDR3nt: TGTGCCACCAGCAGAGGGACAGGGGGCAGCAATCAGCCCCAGCATTTT
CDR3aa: CATSRGTGGSNQPQHF

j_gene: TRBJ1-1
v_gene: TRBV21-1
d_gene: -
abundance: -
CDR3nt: TGTGCCAGCAGGACGGACAGACAGAACACTGAAGCTTTCTTT
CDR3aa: CASRTDRQNTEAFF

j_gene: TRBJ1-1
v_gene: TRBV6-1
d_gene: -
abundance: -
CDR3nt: TGTGCCAGCGGTGACAGTTTTAACACTGAAGCTTTCTTT
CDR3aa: CASGDSFNTEAFF

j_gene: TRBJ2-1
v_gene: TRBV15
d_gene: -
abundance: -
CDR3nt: TGTGCCACCAGCAGAGACCCGTCCCTGGAGCAGTTCTTC
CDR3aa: CATSRDPSLEQFF

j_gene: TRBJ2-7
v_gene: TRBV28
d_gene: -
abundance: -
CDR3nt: TGTGCCAGCAGTTTGGGTAGCCTCCCCCACGAGCAGTACTTC
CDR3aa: CASSLGSLPHEQYF

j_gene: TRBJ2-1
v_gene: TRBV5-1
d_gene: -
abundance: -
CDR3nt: TGCGCCAGCAGCCCCCAAACTCGCTCCTACAATGAGCAGTTCTTC
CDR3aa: CASSPQTRSYNEQFF

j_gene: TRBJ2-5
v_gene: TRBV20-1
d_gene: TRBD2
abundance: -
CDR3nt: TGCAGTGCTAGTGGTGCCGGGACTAGGGAGACCCAGTACTTC
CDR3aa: CSASGAGTRETQYF

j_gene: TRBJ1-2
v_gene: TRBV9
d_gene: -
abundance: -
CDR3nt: TGTGCCAGCAGCGTAGACTACTATGGCTACACCTTC
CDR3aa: CASSVDYYGYTF

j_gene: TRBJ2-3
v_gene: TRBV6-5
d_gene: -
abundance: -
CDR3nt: TGTGCCAGCAGTCCCCTTAGAGTAGATACGCAGTATTTT
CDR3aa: CASSPLRVDTQYF

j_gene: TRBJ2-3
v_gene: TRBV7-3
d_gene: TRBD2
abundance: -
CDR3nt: TGTGCCAGCAGCCCCGGGGGGGCGGGAGGCACAGATACGCAGTATTTT
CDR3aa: CASSPGGAGGTDTQYF

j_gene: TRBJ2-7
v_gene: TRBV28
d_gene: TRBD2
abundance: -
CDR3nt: TGTGCCAGCAAAGTTTTGGGGGGGTCGCGACCTTACGAGCAGTACTTC
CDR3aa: CASKVLGGSRPYEQYF

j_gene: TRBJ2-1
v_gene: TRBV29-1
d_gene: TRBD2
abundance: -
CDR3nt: TGCAGCGTTGAAGGGACTAGCGGGAGCTCCTACAATGAGCAGTTCTTC
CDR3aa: CSVEGTSGSSYNEQFF

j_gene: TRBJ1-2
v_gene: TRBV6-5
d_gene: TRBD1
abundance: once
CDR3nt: TGTGCCAGCAGTTACTCGACAGGGGGCGATCGTGGCTACACCTTC
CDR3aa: CASSYSTGGDRGYTF

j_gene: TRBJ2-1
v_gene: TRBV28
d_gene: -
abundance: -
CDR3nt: TGTGCCAGCAGTCCCGCCCGAGGGAGAGGGATTGAGCAGTTCTTC
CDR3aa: CASSPARGRGIEQFF

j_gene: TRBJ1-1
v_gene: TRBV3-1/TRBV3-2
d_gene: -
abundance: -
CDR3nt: TGTGCCAGCGGGCAAAGATTTGAAGCTTTCTTT
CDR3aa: CASGQRFEAFF